This T cell receptor beta chain was documented in a study of T cells in Graves' hyperthyroidism and ophthalmopathy. In this sample, this clonotype turned up many times. Its antigen is undetermined. Enrolled ophthalmopathy patients presented with a Clinical Activity Score of at least 3, a NOSPECS grade of at least 4, and disease duration under 3 months. V was clipped by 6 bases and J by 10 bases; unmatched bases: 7. CDR1 and CDR2 from the germline V gene are MNHEY and SVGEGT. The CDR3 runs to 14 residues. Points from the study as a whole: For ophthalmopathy, model prediction preceded onset by a median about six months.

Regions amplified from RNA transcripts were the TCR beta CDR3 regions. With the HTBI primer set, the TCR CDR3 went through a first round of RT-PCR. TCRdb re-called the multiplex PCR reads through MiXCR, storing one row per CDR3 protein. The sample comprises around 600,000 distinct CDR3 sequences, more than 14% of which are singletons, and around 12% rests with the top ten. The sample taken for sequencing was blood. The J gene is TRBJ2-1, the V gene TRBV6-2 or TRBV6-3; 12 bases align to TRBD2. This receptor was identified in a woman aged 45-60 years with Graves' ophthalmopathy. CDR3 amino acids: CASSLAGGRLEQFF. CDR3 sequence (DNA): TGTGCCAGCAGCCTAGCGGGAGGGCGATTGGAGCAGTTCTTC.